Listed here are 13 T cell receptor beta chains from one sample, sequenced in a study of cytomegalovirus exposure and HLA in healthy donors. 60 Vbeta and 13 Jbeta primers were used in PCR. Only in-frame clones appear in the TCRdb table, and some are missing; sequencing was by immunoSEQ multiplex PCR. There are about 84,000 clones in the sample; just under 90% occur only once, and approximately 2.2% lies in the top ten. The material sequenced was PBMCs. The source of these receptors is a man aged 18 to 30 in good health and CMV-seronegative.

V usage is TRBV30 and J usage is TRBJ1-2; 9 nucleotides line up with TRBD1. CDR3 length equals 14 residues. CDR1 is GTSNPN, CDR2 SVGIG, per germline (reference sequence). The V segment lost 1 base and the J segment 3 bases; nucleotides outside the gene matches: 3. CDR3 nucleotide sequence: TGTGCCTGGAGTGGAACAGGGGGCTACTATGGCTACACCTTC. This gives the protein CAWSGTGGYYGYTF.

The rearrangement uses TRBV7-8 and TRBJ1-6, with D hard to call. Trimming took 1 base from V and 7 from J, leaving 8 bases between them. Germline V gene sequence: CDR1 SGHVS, CDR2 FQNEAQ. CDR3 size: 14 residues. The CDR3 loop reads CASSLVAGNSPLHF. CDR3 DNA sequence: TGTGCCAGCAGCTTAGTCGCGGGGAATTCACCCCTCCACTTT.

This chain uses TRBV18 with TRBJ2-1; 10 bases align to TRBD1. Germline values: CDR1 KGHSH, CDR2 LQKENI. The CDR3 loop spans 15 amino acids. The V segment lost 3 bases and the J segment 4 bases; nucleotides outside the gene matches: 3. This CDR3 reads CASSPAGQGYNEQFF. The DNA of the CDR3 is TGTGCCAGCTCACCTGCGGGACAGGGGTACAATGAGCAGTTCTTC.

The chain combines TRBV18 with TRBJ2-1; TRBD1 matches 7 bases. The CDR3 consists of 15 residues. With 3 bases clipped from V and 4 bases from J, the junction kept 6 bases outside the gene matches. Germline loops: CDR1 KGHSH, CDR2 LQKENI. This CDR3 reads CASSPGQSLYNEQFF. Written as DNA, the CDR3 is TGTGCCAGCTCACCGGGACAGTCCCTTTACAATGAGCAGTTCTTC.

J is TRBJ1-6 and V is TRBV5-6, with D tentatively TRBD1 (5 bases). CDR1 and CDR2 (germline): SGHDT, YYEEEE. This CDR3 region has 16 residues. Between the trimmed V and J ends, which lost 3 bases and 6 bases, there was a span of 16 bases. The CDR3 protein is CASSWTPGLINSPLHF. The CDR3 DNA follows: TGTGCCAGCAGCTGGACACCGGGACTGATTAATTCACCCCTCCACTTT.

The chain employs TRBV4-2 and TRBJ1-5; weak D call: TRBD1 (6 bases). Trimming removed 1 base from V and 5 bases from J, with 21 bases in between. Germline loops: CDR1 LGHNA, CDR2 YNFKEQ. The CDR3 consists of 18 residues. The CDR3 sequence: CASSQVAIPTGPDQPQHF. In DNA, the CDR3 is TGTGCCAGCAGCCAAGTTGCCATCCCGACAGGTCCGGATCAGCCCCAGCATTTT.

The chain couples TRBV7-2 to TRBJ1-4; D gene unclear. The ends were cut back, 6 bases at V and 4 bases at J, with 18 bases in the middle. Germline assignment: CDR1 SGHTA and CDR2 FQGNSA. This CDR3 spans 16 amino acids. The CDR3 protein is CASRAGPNRINEKLFF. CDR3 coding DNA: TGTGCCAGCAGGGCAGGTCCGAATAGGATTAATGAAAAACTGTTTTTT.

The rearrangement joins TRBV4-1 to TRBJ2-7; a weak D match, TRBD2 (5 bases). Germline V gives CDR1 MGHRA, CDR2 YSYEKL. V lost 1 base to trimming and J lost 7 bases, with 20 bases between them. The CDR3 has 16 amino acids. The CDR3 sequence is CASSQVGRGTAVEQYF. In DNA form, the CDR3 reads TGCGCCAGCAGCCAAGTCGGACGGGGAACCGCGGTTGAGCAGTACTTC.

This clone was recorded once. The rearrangement links TRBV28 to TRBJ1-5; no firm D call. Germline V gives CDR1 MDHEN, CDR2 SYDVKM. CDR3 length equals 14 residues. The ends were cut back, 6 bases at V and 0 bases at J, with 9 bases in the middle. CDR3 DNA sequence: TGTGCCAGCAGAACCGCGGGTAGCAATCAGCCCCAGCATTTT. Residues: CASRTAGSNQPQHF.

This chain connects TRBV29-1 to TRBJ1-2; D unresolved. CDR1 SQVTM and CDR2 ANQGSEA come from the germline V gene. Trimming pared 3 bases from V and 6 bases from J, leaving 5 bases between. The CDR3 has 10 residues. CDR3: CSVDLDGYTF. The CDR3 DNA sequence: TGCAGCGTTGACCTCGATGGCTACACCTTC.

With respect to this clone: This CDR3 is also generated by other DNA sequences in the sample. The V and J genes are TRBV28 and TRBJ2-7; a possible D gene is TRBD1 (5 bases). Germline lookup yields CDR1 MDHEN and CDR2 SYDVKM. The CDR3 contains 12 residues. The ends were cut back, 5 bases at V and 4 bases at J, with 9 bases in the middle. The CDR3 loop reads CASSPRQYEQYF. DNA for the CDR3: TGTGCCAGCAGTCCTAGACAGTACGAGCAGTACTTC.

This clone has just a few counts. The chain joins TRBV7-2 to TRBJ2-2; a possible D gene is TRBD2 (6 bases). The V and J ends lost 2 bases and 7 bases respectively, with 11 bases between them. The length of the CDR3 is 14 residues. The V gene's germline CDR1 is SGHTA and CDR2 FQGNSA. The CDR3 bases are TGTGCCAGCAGCTTAAGCGGGTTGAACGGGGAGCTGTTTTTT. Encoded protein: CASSLSGLNGELFF.

The V call is TRBV28, the J call TRBJ2-7; a weak D match, TRBD1 (6 bases). Germline-derived CDR1 and CDR2 are MDHEN and SYDVKM. This CDR3 contains 14 residues. V was cut by 5 bases and J by 0 bases, with 11 bases left in between. DNA for the CDR3: TGTGCCAGCAGTCCCAGGGGCCTCTCCTACGAGCAGTACTTC. It codes for CASSPRGLSYEQYF.